The 24 T cell receptor beta chains presented below share a single source sample, sequenced in a study of CD4+ T cells in melanoma. The table came from immunoSEQ multiplex PCR; TCRdb's copy has only in-frame clones and leaves some out. This sample has around 50,000 clones, with approximately 92% found just once. The sequenced material came from peripheral blood. The origin of the receptors is a human donor with melanoma.

This clone was recorded once. The chain recombines TRBV13 with TRBJ2-1; 10 bases map to TRBD2. Germline V gene sequence: CDR1 PRHDT, CDR2 FYEKMQ (reference sequence). CDR3 length equals 19 residues. J gave up 0 bases and V 1 base, and 9 bases lay outside the gene matches. CDR3 bases: TGTGCCAGCAGCTTAGAAGCACTAGCGGGGTTAAGCTCCTACAATGAGCAGTTCTTC. It encodes CASSLEALAGLSSYNEQFF.

The chain has TRBV5-6 and TRBJ2-3; D is perhaps TRBD2 (6 bases). Per the germline V gene, CDR1 is SGHDT and CDR2 is YYEEEE. The V end was cut by 0 bases, the J end by 0 bases, with 11 bases between. The CDR3 runs 16 residues. The CDR3 DNA is TGTGCCAGCAGCTTGGGGGTTGGGACTAGCACAGATACGCAGTATTTT. This gives the protein CASSLGVGTSTDTQYF.

J is TRBJ2-3 and V is TRBV7-3; D gene unclear. V was cut by 5 bases and J by 0 bases, with 3 bases left in between. CDR1 and CDR2 from the germline V gene are SGHTA and FQGTGA. This CDR3 is 12 amino acids long. As DNA, the CDR3 is TGTGCCAGCAGCGTAAGCACAGATACGCAGTATTTT. This translates into CASSVSTDTQYF.

The chain employs TRBV7-9 and TRBJ2-3; unclear D gene. Trimming took off 7 bases at V and 2 bases at J, with 4 bases between the two ends. The CDR3 spans 11 residues. The germline gives CDR1 SEHNR, CDR2 FQNEAQ (reference sequence). DNA of the CDR3: TGTGCCAGCACCTCCACAGATACGCAGTATTTT. The encoded protein is CASTSTDTQYF.

The gene calls are TRBV14 and TRBJ2-7; perhaps TRBD1 as D (6 bases). CDR1 is SGHDN, CDR2 FVKESK, per germline. V shed 3 bases and J shed 5 bases, with 14 bases lying between them. CDR3 length: 14 residues. The DNA of the CDR3 is TGTGCCAGCAGCCATCGACAGGAGACGCACGAGCAGTACTTC. Protein: CASSHRQETHEQYF.

The chain joins TRBV7-2 to TRBJ2-5, with 13 positions matching TRBD2. V gave up 5 bases and J gave up 3 bases; unmatched junction bases: 9. The CDR3 runs to 17 residues. The germline gives CDR1 SGHTA, CDR2 FQGNSA. The CDR3: CASSDPGLAGQKETQYF. The CDR3 DNA is TGTGCCAGCAGCGACCCGGGACTAGCGGGGCAGAAAGAGACCCAGTACTTC.

The chain combines TRBV2 with TRBJ1-1, with 7 bases matching TRBD1. Trimming cost V 8 bases and J 0 bases; bases outside gene matches: 6. Per germline, CDR1 SNHLY and CDR2 FYNNEI. The CDR3 has 14 residues. The CDR3 bases are TGTGCCAGCCGGGGGGACAGCCTGAACACTGAAGCTTTCTTT. Translating gives CASRGDSLNTEAFF.

CDR3 bases: TGTGCCAGCAGCTTAGAGACGGATCAGCCCCAGCATTTT. It is translated as CASSLETDQPQHF. V gene TRBV11-1 combines with J gene TRBJ1-5; D not resolved. The CDR3 has 13 amino acids. The ends were cut back, 1 base at V and 5 bases at J, with 6 bases in the middle. In germline, CDR1 is SGHAT, CDR2 FQDESV (reference sequence).

The V call is TRBV4-2, the J call TRBJ2-1; 9 positions agree with TRBD1. CDR1 and CDR2 from the germline V gene are LGHNA and YNFKEQ. The CDR3 has 15 residues. Losses at the gene ends were 0 bases for V and 8 bases for J; bases not matched to a gene: 5. In DNA, the CDR3 is TGTGCCAGCAGCCAAGAGGGACAGGGCCCCCATGAGCAGTTCTTC. Translation: CASSQEGQGPHEQFF.

This chain uses TRBV7-3 with TRBJ2-1; D uncertain. V gave up 2 bases and J gave up 3 bases, with 5 bases separating them. From germline, CDR1 is SGHTA and CDR2 FQGTGA. This CDR3 has 13 residues. The CDR3 bases are TGTGCCAGCAGCTTAGACAACTACAATGAGCAGTTCTTC. Translating gives CASSLDNYNEQFF.

The count of this clone is one. This chain joins TRBV18 and TRBJ2-2, with D maybe TRBD2 (6 bases). The CDR3 runs to 17 residues. Trimming pared 3 bases from V and 1 base from J, leaving 15 bases between. Germline V gene lookup returns CDR1 KGHSH and CDR2 LQKENI. The CDR3 DNA reads TGTGCCAGCTCACCGCTTCCCGGGGGAAAGAACACCGGGGAGCTGTTTTTT. Translation gives CASSPLPGGKNTGELFF.

The chain uses TRBV9 and TRBJ1-1, with D possibly TRBD1 on 6 matching bases. Germline CDR1 reads SGDLS; CDR2 reads YYNGEE. CDR3 length: 14 amino acids. V lost 3 bases, J lost 5 bases, and 14 bases lay in between. The CDR3 DNA reads as TGTGCCAGCAGCGCAGCCAGCCAGGGGACTGAAGCTTTCTTT. This translates into CASSAASQGTEAFF.

The chain links TRBV5-5 to TRBJ2-1; 7 nucleotides align to TRBD1. The CDR3 is made up of 11 amino acids. After removal of 2 bases from V and 13 bases from J, the junction contained 3 bases not matched to a gene. The germline gives CDR1 SGHKS, CDR2 YYEKEE (reference sequence). The CDR3 DNA sequence: TGTGCCAGCAGCTTCCGGGACAGACAGTTCTTC. Its protein is CASSFRDRQFF.

V usage is TRBV19 and J usage is TRBJ2-7, with 7 nucleotides matching TRBD2. J gave up 7 bases and V 5 bases, and 11 bases lay outside the gene matches. This CDR3 spans 14 amino acids. Germline CDR1 is LNHDA and CDR2 is SQIVND (reference sequence). CDR3 loop: CASSPWGGLEEQYF. For the CDR3, the DNA is TGTGCCAGTAGTCCCTGGGGGGGTCTCGAGGAGCAGTACTTC.

The CDR3 nucleotides are TGTGCCAGCAGTTACTCGGGCAGTTCAGAGACCCAGTACTTC. It encodes CASSYSGSSETQYF. This chain connects TRBV6-5 to TRBJ2-5; no clear D. V dropped 0 bases and J dropped 4 bases, with 9 bases sitting between them. The CDR3 spans 14 residues. The germline V gene has CDR1 MNHEY and CDR2 SVGAGI.

This chain connects TRBV5-4 to TRBJ1-6, with TRBD1 as a possible D gene (5 bases). With 0 bases removed from V and 13 bases from J, the gap between germline ends came to 14 bases. Germline V gene data show CDR1 as SGHNT and CDR2 as YYREEE (reference sequence). The CDR3 has 14 residues. The CDR3 is CASSLGQTARPLHF. The CDR3 DNA follows: TGTGCCAGCAGCTTGGGTCAGACAGCCAGGCCCCTCCACTTT. Full variable domain (remainder filled in from reference TRBV5-4 and TRBJ1-6): ETGVTQSPTHLIKTRGQQVTLRCSSQSGHNTVSWYQQALGQGPQFIFQYYREEENGRGNFPPRFSGLQFPNYSSELNVNALELDDSALYLCASSLGQTARPLHFGNGTRLTVT.

The rearrangement joins TRBV6-5 to TRBJ1-6; TRBD1 matches 11 bases. From germline, CDR1 is MNHEY and CDR2 SVGAGI. V was pared by 2 bases and J by 6 bases, with 3 bases of the junction left unmatched. The CDR3 spans 16 residues. CDR3 sequence reads: CASSYAGTGGNSPLHF. CDR3 coding DNA: TGTGCCAGCAGTTACGCCGGGACAGGGGGTAATTCACCCCTCCACTTT.

The J gene is TRBJ2-2, the V gene TRBV7-3; unclear D gene. Germline V gene lookup returns CDR1 SGHTA and CDR2 FQGTGA. The CDR3 length is 16 residues. Trimming shortened V by 2 bases and J by 4 bases, and 14 bases separated the two germline ends. The CDR3 bases are TGTGCCAGCAGCTTAGATACAGCCGCTTCCACCGGGGAGCTGTTTTTT. Protein: CASSLDTAASTGELFF.

The V and J genes are TRBV9 and TRBJ2-7; D is undetermined. Germline V gives CDR1 SGDLS, CDR2 YYNGEE. CDR3 length: 15 residues. Deletions cut 0 bases from V and 1 base from J, with 11 bases between. The CDR3 nucleotides read TGTGCCAGCAGCGTAGGTCCGATTGAATCCTACGAGCAGTACTTC. This gives the protein CASSVGPIESYEQYF.

This chain uses TRBV2 with TRBJ1-5, with D perhaps matching TRBD1 (5 bases). The germline gives CDR1 SNHLY, CDR2 FYNNEI. Trimming shortened V by 5 bases and J by 1 base, and 12 bases separated the two germline ends. This CDR3 contains 15 residues. The CDR3 DNA reads as TGTGCCAGCAGTTTGGGATGGGGGAGCAATCAGCCCCAGCATTTT. Amino acid sequence: CASSLGWGSNQPQHF.

This clone was found once. The chain has TRBV5-8 and TRBJ1-5, with 9 positions matching TRBD1. J was trimmed by 5 bases and V by 0 bases; bases with no gene match: 6. The germline V gene encodes CDR1 SGHTS and CDR2 YDEGEE. CDR3 length equals 16 residues. The CDR3 coding sequence is TGTGCCAGCAGCTTGGGGACAGGGGTTGTGGATCAGCCCCAGCATTTT. It yields the protein CASSLGTGVVDQPQHF.

The chain joins TRBV9 to TRBJ2-2, with 7 bases that match TRBD1. After removal of 4 bases from V and 6 bases from J, the junction contained 9 bases not matched to a gene. Germline CDR1 SGDLS, CDR2 YYNGEE. CDR3 length: 15 residues. The DNA for the CDR3 is TGTGCCAGCAGCCTTTTTGGGACAGAAGCCGGGGAGCTGTTTTTT. This codes for CASSLFGTEAGELFF.

This clone was seen once. The CDR3 sequence is CASVPQGDRTEAFF. In DNA form, the CDR3 reads TGTGCCAGCGTTCCACAGGGGGATAGAACTGAAGCTTTCTTT. This rearrangement joins TRBV6-1 to TRBJ1-1; the match to TRBD1 covers 8 bases. The ends lost 8 bases at V and 5 bases at J; junction bases unmatched: 10. The CDR3 consists of 14 residues. Germline V lookup: CDR1 MNHNS, CDR2 SASEGT.

The chain is built from TRBV5-1 and TRBJ1-4; 8 bases fit TRBD1. J was trimmed by 7 bases and V by 0 bases; bases with no gene match: 11. CDR3 length: 17 residues. From germline, CDR1 is SGHRS and CDR2 YFSETQ. The CDR3: CASSLGTGTSRGEKLFF. The CDR3 DNA follows: TGCGCCAGCAGCTTGGGGACAGGGACGAGCCGCGGTGAAAAACTGTTTTTT.